These 6 T cell receptor beta chains share one sample of origin, sequenced in a study of T cells in Graves' hyperthyroidism and ophthalmopathy. Amplification of TCR beta CDR3 regions used RNA as the template. First-round RT-PCR with HTBI primers amplified the TCR CDR3 region. TCRdb used MiXCR to reprocess the multiplex PCR reads, holding one entry per CDR3 protein. This sample carries about 510,000 distinct CDR3 sequences, less than 15% of them seen once, and the ten largest clones take approximately 15%. The sequenced sample was blood. The receptors here all came from a woman aged 35 to 49 with Graves' hyperthyroidism.

This clonotype was picked up many times. This rearrangement joins TRBV3-1 to TRBJ2-1, with 7 bases identical to TRBD2. The CDR3 consists of 15 residues. Germline CDR1 is LGHDT and CDR2 is YNNKEL (reference sequence). J gave up 5 bases and V 7 bases, and 11 bases lay outside the gene matches. The CDR3 spells CASTPLAGANNEQFF. CDR3 in DNA: TGTGCCAGCACCCCTTTGGCGGGAGCAAACAATGAGCAGTTCTTC.

This clonotype was seen many times. The chain has TRBV20-1 and TRBJ2-1; 8 bases map to TRBD2. Germline CDR1 reads DFQATT; CDR2 reads SNEGSKA (reference sequence). The CDR3 length is 13 residues. V trimming: 3 bases; J trimming: 8 bases; junction bases outside the gene matches: 6. The CDR3 loop reads CSASRLASDEQFF. CDR3 bases: TGCAGTGCTAGCCGACTAGCGTCGGATGAGCAGTTCTTC.

This clonotype appeared a few times. The chain links TRBV5-1 to TRBJ2-6; TRBD2 matches 12 bases. CDR1 is SGHRS, CDR2 YFSETQ, per germline. Losses at the gene ends were 4 bases for V and 0 bases for J; bases not matched to a gene: 5. This CDR3 spans 18 amino acids. CDR3 DNA sequence: TGCGCCAGCAGCGAAGGACTAGCGGGGATCTCTGGGGCCAACGTCCTGACTTTC. Its translation: CASSEGLAGISGANVLTF.

This clonotype was observed at least ten times. The rearrangement links TRBV27 to TRBJ1-4, with 7 nucleotides matching TRBD1. The germline gives CDR1 MNHEY, CDR2 SMNVEV (reference sequence). This CDR3 is built from 17 residues. The V and J ends lost 4 bases and 3 bases, in that order; junction bases with no gene match: 11. DNA of the CDR3: TGTGCCAGCAGTTCCTCGACAGGGAGGTTGGCTAATGAAAAACTGTTTTTT. It translates to CASSSSTGRLANEKLFF.

The rearrangement links TRBV12-3 or TRBV12-4 to TRBJ1-6, with TRBD1 matching over 7 bases. J lost 5 bases, V lost 7 bases, and 5 bases had no gene match. This CDR3 has 14 residues. CDR3 loop: CASNTGVDNSPLHF. The CDR3 DNA reads as TGTGCCAGCAATACAGGGGTCGATAATTCACCCCTCCACTTT.

This clonotype came up many times. The chain carries TRBV20-1 and TRBJ2-5; D remains unclear. Trimming took off 3 bases at V and 2 bases at J, with 7 bases between the two ends. The CDR3 extends over 12 amino acids. Germline CDR1 reads DFQATT; CDR2 reads SNEGSKA (reference sequence). Here the CDR3 DNA reads TGCAGTGCTAGTAACGTACAAGAGACCCAGTACTTC. It encodes CSASNVQETQYF.